This paragraph covers one T cell receptor beta chain sequence. This record comes from a study of T cells in localized non-small cell lung cancer. The protocol was immunoSEQ multiplex PCR, while the TCRdb copy is restricted to in-frame clones and leaves out a portion. The table records around 35,000 clones, around nine tenths of them present only once. The source is a woman aged 40-69 years with stage I lung adenocarcinoma. The material was peripheral blood, obtained before any cancer treatment.

CDR3 DNA: TGCGCCAGTAGCCCTTTCGGGACACCTCAAGAGACCCAGTACTTC. Protein product: CASSPFGTPQETQYF. This sequence joins TRBV5-1 and TRBJ2-5, with a tentative D call TRBD1 (6 bases). V lost 8 bases, J lost 2 bases, and 19 bases lay in between. Germline V gives CDR1 SGHRS, CDR2 YFSETQ. The CDR3 spans 15 residues.